These 8 T cell receptor beta chains were sequenced from one sample in a study of blood T cell repertoires in COVID-19. TCRdb keeps only in-frame clones here, not all; method: immunoSEQ multiplex PCR. This table holds roughly 230,000 clones, over 70% found once. The sequencing input was peripheral blood. The receptors here all came from a man aged 40-55 years with active or convalescent COVID-19.

The chain links TRBV2 to TRBJ1-1, with 11 bases that match TRBD1. The CDR3 totals 13 residues. V was clipped by 6 bases and J by 5 bases; unmatched bases: 2. Germline assignment: CDR1 SNHLY and CDR2 FYNNEI. CDR3 nucleotides: TGTGCCAGCAGGGGACAGGGGGGGACTGAAGCTTTCTTT. This translates into CASRGQGGTEAFF.

The CDR3 protein is CASSIVGSKDTEAFF. The CDR3 DNA sequence: TGTGCCAGTAGTATAGTCGGGAGTAAGGACACTGAAGCTTTCTTT. V gene TRBV19 combines with J gene TRBJ1-1; D remains unclear. The CDR3 spans 15 residues. The germline CDR1 and CDR2 sequences are LNHDA and SQIVND (reference sequence). Trimming removed 1 base from V and 3 bases from J, with 12 bases in between.

The chain is built from TRBV7-8 and TRBJ1-1, with D possibly TRBD1 on 5 matching bases. The CDR3 contains 16 residues. Germline values: CDR1 SGHVS, CDR2 FQNEAQ. V was trimmed by 1 base and J by 3 bases, leaving 15 bases between them. The DNA for the CDR3 is TGTGCCAGCAGCTTAGTATTTGGGGGAGGGGACACTGAAGCTTTCTTT. Encoded protein: CASSLVFGGGDTEAFF.

This chain links TRBV9 with TRBJ2-7, with 7 bases lining up with TRBD1. This CDR3 has 14 amino acids. Germline trimming cut 3 bases from V and 2 bases from J; bases unmatched to any gene: 5. The V gene's germline CDR1 is SGDLS and CDR2 YYNGEE. CDR3 region: CASSGDSKPYEQYF. In DNA, the CDR3 is TGTGCCAGCAGCGGGGACAGCAAGCCCTACGAGCAGTACTTC.

The chain employs TRBV24-1 and TRBJ1-2; TRBD1 might be the D (6 bases). Germline V gives CDR1 KGHDR, CDR2 SFDVKD. The length of the CDR3 is 14 residues. Trimming cost V 3 bases and J 5 bases, with 12 bases left between them. CDR3 amino acids: CATSDGQISYGYTF. For the CDR3, the DNA is TGTGCCACCAGTGATGGACAGATCAGTTATGGCTACACCTTC.

The chain recombines TRBV6-6 with TRBJ1-2; 7 positions agree with TRBD1. This CDR3 contains 12 residues. Per germline, CDR1 MNHNY and CDR2 SVGAGI (reference sequence). The trim removed 2 bases at V and 9 bases at J, leaving 3 bases unmatched. In DNA form, the CDR3 reads TGTGCCAGCAGTTACGTGACAGGGAGCTACACCTTC. Its translation is CASSYVTGSYTF.

V gene TRBV7-9 combines with J gene TRBJ2-5, with TRBD2 matching over 9 bases. The trim removed 8 bases at V and 5 bases at J, leaving 9 bases unmatched. The CDR3 has 14 amino acids. Germline CDR1 is SEHNR and CDR2 is FQNEAQ (reference sequence). The CDR3 region is CASLSGGGGETQYF. The CDR3, as DNA: TGTGCCAGCCTTAGCGGGGGCGGAGGGGAGACCCAGTACTTC.

This clone occurred once. The V and J genes are TRBV30 and TRBJ1-5; 9 bases map to TRBD1. The CDR3 is 17 residues long. Germline-derived CDR1 and CDR2 are GTSNPN and SVGIG (reference sequence). With V trimmed by 2 bases and J by 2 bases, 10 bases remained unmatched. The CDR3 nucleotides read TGTGCCTGGAGTAGGAGACAGGGGGATGCTGGCAATCAGCCCCAGCATTTT. Translation gives CAWSRRQGDAGNQPQHF.